Listed here are 29 T cell receptor beta chains from one sample, sequenced in a study of T cells after yellow fever vaccination. In TCRdb, the 5' RACE reads were re-called with MiXCR into one record per CDR3 protein. The sample has 100,000 to 150,000 distinct CDR3 sequences, 7.5% to 10% seen once; the top ten hold about two fifths. Sequenced material: CD8+ T cells sorted from PBMCs, taken on the day of the yellow fever booster vaccination. The receptors derive from a man between 18 and 29 years old who received the YFV17D yellow fever vaccine.

This clonotype appeared many times. The V call is TRBV12-3 or TRBV12-4, the J call TRBJ2-3; D gene unclear. The CDR3 sequence is 14 residues long. Trimming left V 6 bases short and J 2 bases short, with 12 bases between. CDR3 sequence (DNA): TGTGCCAGCAGCCCCGCGGATTACACAGATACGCAGTATTTT. This translates into CASSPADYTDTQYF.

This chain connects TRBV13 to TRBJ2-3, with 11 nucleotides matching TRBD2. With V trimmed by 4 bases and J by 5 bases, 20 bases remained unmatched. The CDR3 covers 20 residues. Germline loops: CDR1 PRHDT, CDR2 FYEKMQ (reference sequence). The CDR3 coding sequence is TGTGCCAGCAGCTGGTTAGCGGGGGGGCACGGAGTAGAATTGGTAGATACGCAGTATTTT. Protein: CASSWLAGGHGVELVDTQYF. The whole variable domain, filled in from reference TRBV13 and TRBJ2-3, reads AAGVIQSPRHLIKEKRETATLKCYPIPRHDTVYWYQQGPGQDPQFLISFYEKMQSDKGSIPDRFSAQQFSDYHSELNMSSLELGDSALYFCASSWLAGGHGVELVDTQYFGPGTRLTVL.

The chain has TRBV2 and TRBJ2-6, with D possibly being TRBD1 (6 bases). This CDR3 region has 15 residues. From germline, CDR1 is SNHLY and CDR2 FYNNEI. Trimming removed 6 bases at V and 2 bases at J, with 11 bases between. CDR3 amino acids: CASRNRVPGANVLTF. CDR3 DNA: TGTGCCAGCAGAAACAGGGTTCCTGGGGCCAACGTCCTGACTTTC.

This clonotype turned up a few times. The chain employs TRBV9 and TRBJ2-7, with no clear D. CDR1 and CDR2 (germline): SGDLS, YYNGEE. The CDR3 runs to 14 residues. V was pared by 0 bases and J by 3 bases, with 10 bases between. CDR3 nucleotides: TGTGCCAGCAGCGTAGGGCAGACAAGCTACGAGCAGTACTTC. Its protein product is CASSVGQTSYEQYF. Filled out from reference TRBV9 and TRBJ2-7, the complete variable domain reads DSGVTQTPKHLITATGQRVTLRCSPRSGDLSVYWYQQSLDQGLQFLIQYYNGEERAKGNILERFSAQQFPDLHSELNLSSLELGDSALYFCASSVGQTSYEQYFGPGTRLTVT.

The genes are TRBV15 and TRBJ2-3; perhaps TRBD2 as D (7 bases). The CDR3 runs 16 residues. The V gene's germline CDR1 is LNHNV and CDR2 YYDKDF (reference sequence). With 0 bases removed from V and 2 bases from J, the gap between germline ends came to 12 bases. In DNA form, the CDR3 reads TGTGCCACCAGCAGAGATGGCGGGGGCCTCACAGATACGCAGTATTTT. It yields the protein CATSRDGGGLTDTQYF.

Only a few counts were recorded for this clonotype. The rearrangement joins TRBV7-3 to TRBJ2-2; D could derive from TRBD1 or TRBD2 (5 bases each). Trimming removed 5 bases at V and 0 bases at J, with 10 bases between. CDR1 SGHTA and CDR2 FQGTGA come from the germline V gene. The CDR3 spans 15 residues. Here the CDR3 DNA reads TGTGCCAGCAGCACAGGACTCGCGAACACCGGGGAGCTGTTTTTT. Its translation is CASSTGLANTGELFF.

The chain carries TRBV9 and TRBJ2-7; D may be TRBD1 (5 bases). Trimming pared 0 bases from V and 3 bases from J, leaving 13 bases between. CDR1 and CDR2 (germline): SGDLS, YYNGEE. The CDR3 is made up of 15 amino acids. The CDR3 DNA sequence: TGTGCCAGCAGCGTAGGGCAGGGTGAGTTCTACGAGCAGTACTTC. Translating it yields CASSVGQGEFYEQYF.

In its sample, this clonotype was seen a few times. The genes are TRBV6-2 or TRBV6-3 and TRBJ2-3, with 10 positions matching TRBD2. Losses at the gene ends were 2 bases for V and 4 bases for J; bases not matched to a gene: 9. The CDR3 consists of 17 residues. Germline loops: CDR1 MNHEY, CDR2 SVGEGT. The CDR3 here is CASSYPPGTSVSDTQYF. The CDR3, as DNA: TGTGCCAGCAGTTACCCTCCCGGGACTAGCGTCTCAGATACGCAGTATTTT.

V is TRBV6-5 and J is TRBJ1-4; tentatively, D is TRBD1 (5 bases). The ends were cut back, 2 bases at V and 8 bases at J, with 12 bases in the middle. The CDR3 length is 14 residues. Germline V CDR1 and CDR2: MNHEY, SVGAGI. DNA for the CDR3: TGTGCCAGCAGTTACACCGGGGCCCCCGAAAAACTGTTTTTT. Protein sequence: CASSYTGAPEKLFF.

V usage is TRBV4-3 and J usage is TRBJ2-3, with 9 bases matching TRBD2. The V segment lost 3 bases and the J segment 3 bases; nucleotides outside the gene matches: 4. The CDR3 sequence is 15 residues long. Per the germline V gene, CDR1 is LGHNA and CDR2 is YSLEER. CDR3 sequence: CASSHSAGGTDTQYF. DNA of the CDR3: TGCGCCAGCAGCCACTCGGCGGGGGGGACAGATACGCAGTATTTT.

This clonotype was seen only a few times. The rearrangement links TRBV4-1 to TRBJ1-5, with a weak D call TRBD1 (5 bases). The germline CDR1 and CDR2 sequences are MGHRA and YSYEKL. The CDR3 has 13 amino acids. The ends were cut back, 2 bases at V and 7 bases at J, with 9 bases in the middle. The CDR3 spells CASSQLGEQPQHF. The CDR3 DNA sequence: TGCGCCAGCAGCCAACTAGGGGAACAGCCCCAGCATTTT.

In this sample, this clonotype turned up a few times. The chain couples TRBV11-2 to TRBJ1-1, with D uncertain. CDR3 length equals 12 residues. The germline V and J ends were trimmed by 4 bases and 8 bases, with 11 bases remaining between them. Germline V gene data show CDR1 as SGHAT and CDR2 as FQNNGV. The CDR3 region is CASSYRSPEAFF. CDR3 nucleotide sequence: TGTGCCAGCAGCTACCGCAGTCCGGAAGCTTTCTTT.

The chain couples TRBV10-2 to TRBJ2-7; D is perhaps TRBD2 (6 bases). With 10 bases removed from V and 0 bases from J, the gap between germline ends came to 16 bases. The CDR3 extends over 14 amino acids. From germline, CDR1 is WSHSY and CDR2 SAAADI. In nucleotides, the CDR3 is TGCGCCACCATTGGGACTCTGGACTCCTACGAGCAGTACTTC. It specifies CATIGTLDSYEQYF.

The chain joins TRBV7-9 to TRBJ2-5, with D uncertain. Germline CDR1 reads SEHNR; CDR2 reads FQNEAQ (reference sequence). V gave up 6 bases and J gave up 1 base, with 6 bases separating them. The CDR3 is 12 amino acids. CDR3: CASRDGQETQYF. DNA for the CDR3: TGTGCCAGCAGGGACGGCCAAGAGACCCAGTACTTC.

The gene calls are TRBV29-1 and TRBJ1-2; TRBD1 might be the D (5 bases). The CDR3 spans 15 residues. V dropped 7 bases and J dropped 3 bases, with 21 bases sitting between them. Germline V lookup: CDR1 SQVTM, CDR2 ANQGSEA. The CDR3 nucleotides are TGCAGCGCAACCGGGACGTCAGGGAACCACTATGGCTACACCTTC. Translated, it gives CSATGTSGNHYGYTF. Together with reference TRBV29-1 and TRBJ1-2, the CDR3 gives the full variable domain: SAVISQKPSRDICQRGTSLTIQCQVDSQVTMMFWYRQQPGQSLTLIATANQGSEATYESGFVIDKFPISRPNLTFSTLTVSNMSPEDSSIYLCSATGTSGNHYGYTFGSGTRLTVV.

This clonotype has more than one count but fewer than ten. The chain links TRBV11-2 to TRBJ2-2; D ambiguous. The germline V and J ends were trimmed by 1 base and 5 bases, with 11 bases remaining between them. Germline CDR1 reads SGHAT; CDR2 reads FQNNGV. The CDR3 sequence is 15 residues long. CDR3 coding DNA: TGTGCCAGCAGCTTAGTAGGTTTGGGGACCGGGGAGCTGTTTTTT. Its translation is CASSLVGLGTGELFF.

This clonotype was seen at least ten times. The J gene is TRBJ2-5, the V gene TRBV10-2; D is uncertain. Germline V gene sequence: CDR1 WSHSY, CDR2 SAAADI. The V and J ends lost 2 bases and 5 bases respectively, with 3 bases between them. The CDR3 has 11 amino acids. CDR3 residues: CASSEMETQYF. The CDR3 DNA is TGCGCCAGCAGTGAGATGGAGACCCAGTACTTC.

The chain uses TRBV10-3 and TRBJ2-7; perhaps TRBD1 as D (6 bases). CDR1 and CDR2 (germline): ENHRY, SYGVKD. This CDR3 spans 14 amino acids. With 10 bases removed from V and 0 bases from J, the gap between germline ends came to 16 bases. The CDR3 region is CANCESDSSYEQYF. As DNA, the CDR3 is TGTGCCAACTGTGAGTCGGACAGCTCCTACGAGCAGTACTTC.

V usage is TRBV28 and J usage is TRBJ2-3; TRBD1 might be the D (6 bases). The CDR3 contains 16 residues. Per germline, CDR1 MDHEN and CDR2 SYDVKM. V was clipped by 4 bases and J by 5 bases, with 19 bases between them. CDR3 nucleotide sequence: TGTGCCAGCAGTTCGCGGACAGCGCTGTTAAGAGATACGCAGTATTTT. Protein product: CASSSRTALLRDTQYF. The full variable domain, in which reference TRBV28 and TRBJ2-3 provide the parts outside the CDR3, is DVKVTQSSRYLVKRTGEKVFLECVQDMDHENMFWYRQDPGLGLRLIYFSYDVKMKEKGDIPEGYSVSREKKERFSLILESASTNQTSMYLCASSSRTALLRDTQYFGPGTRLTVL.

This clonotype was seen a single time. The chain links TRBV2 to TRBJ2-7; D is possibly TRBD1 (6 bases). CDR3 length: 15 amino acids. Trimming shortened V by 5 bases and J by 3 bases, and 17 bases separated the two germline ends. Germline CDR1 is SNHLY and CDR2 is FYNNEI. Here the CDR3 reads CASSSHRVGVYEQYF. CDR3 DNA: TGTGCCAGCAGTAGTCACAGGGTGGGAGTCTACGAGCAGTACTTC.

The chain links TRBV27 to TRBJ2-7; 8 bases match TRBD1. Trimming removed 10 bases from V and 4 bases from J; junction bases left unmatched: 9. This CDR3 is built from 13 residues. Per germline, CDR1 MNHEY and CDR2 SMNVEV (reference sequence). The CDR3 coding sequence is TGTGCCACCCAGGACAGGGATCGTTACGAGCAGTACTTC. Translating it yields CATQDRDRYEQYF.

The V call is TRBV4-2, the J call TRBJ1-3, with D tentatively TRBD1 (5 bases). Trimming stripped 0 bases from V and 8 bases from J, with 14 bases between. Germline loops: CDR1 LGHNA, CDR2 YNFKEQ. The CDR3 spans 15 residues. The CDR3 DNA is TGTGCCAGCAGCCAAGACAGGCTCATCAGGGACACCATATATTTT. Amino acid sequence: CASSQDRLIRDTIYF.

This clonotype was counted only a few times. The chain has TRBV15 and TRBJ1-1; D is unclear. The germline V and J ends were trimmed by 0 bases and 0 bases, with 11 bases remaining between them. This CDR3 contains 16 residues. The germline V gene encodes CDR1 LNHNV and CDR2 YYDKDF (reference sequence). CDR3 DNA sequence: TGTGCCACCAGCAGAGATCGGGGTACTATGAACACTGAAGCTTTCTTT. It yields the protein CATSRDRGTMNTEAFF.

The chain links TRBV2 to TRBJ2-7, with D unresolved. Germline CDR1 and CDR2: SNHLY and FYNNEI. Trimming took off 6 bases at V and 6 bases at J, with 15 bases between the two ends. CDR3 length equals 13 residues. The CDR3 spells CASRESFSREQYV. The CDR3 DNA sequence: TGTGCCAGCAGAGAGTCGTTCTCTCGCGAGCAGTACGTC.

The chain joins TRBV20-1 to TRBJ2-3; D uncertain. V was cut by 4 bases and J by 1 base, with 9 bases left in between. Germline-derived CDR1 and CDR2 are DFQATT and SNEGSKA (reference sequence). The CDR3 runs to 13 residues. The DNA for the CDR3 is TGCAGTGCTACCGGACCCCGCACAGATACGCAGTATTTT. Its protein product is CSATGPRTDTQYF.

This clonotype was observed at least ten times. The rearrangement links TRBV5-1 to TRBJ2-7, with TRBD1 matching 7 bases. Germline assignment: CDR1 SGHRS and CDR2 YFSETQ. The CDR3 runs to 14 residues. V dropped 4 bases and J dropped 6; count of bases not matched to a gene: 10. DNA of the CDR3: TGCGCCAGCAGCGCAAGACAGGGTGGCGTCGAGCAGTACTTC. This codes for CASSARQGGVEQYF. Variable domain in full (rest from reference TRBV5-1 and TRBJ2-7): KAGVTQTPRYLIKTRGQQVTLSCSPISGHRSVSWYQQTPGQGLQFLFEYFSETQRNKGNFPGRFSGRQFSNSRSEMNVSTLELGDSALYLCASSARQGGVEQYFGPGTRLTVT.

The sample holds many counts of this clonotype. The chain carries TRBV15 and TRBJ1-2; D not resolved. Trimming left V 2 bases short and J 0 bases short, with 13 bases between. Germline CDR1 is LNHNV and CDR2 is YYDKDF (reference sequence). This CDR3 spans 16 amino acids. CDR3 amino acids: CATSRTRTVANYGYTF. Here the CDR3 DNA reads TGTGCCACCAGCAGAACCAGGACGGTAGCTAACTATGGCTACACCTTC.

This CDR3 reads CASSLFDYVQETQYF. CDR3 DNA sequence: TGTGCCAGCAGCTTATTCGACTACGTCCAAGAGACCCAGTACTTC. This sequence joins TRBV7-8 and TRBJ2-5; weak D call: TRBD2 (5 bases). This CDR3 contains 15 residues. Germline V gene lookup returns CDR1 SGHVS and CDR2 FQNEAQ. Deletions cut 2 bases from V and 1 base from J, with 11 bases between. Looking up the rest from reference TRBV7-8 and TRBJ2-5 gives the full variable domain: GAGVSQSPRYKVAKRGQDVALRCDPISGHVSLFWYQQALGQGPEFLTYFQNEAQLDKSGLPSDRFFAERPEGSVSTLKIQRTQQEDSAVYLCASSLFDYVQETQYFGPGTRLLVL.

This clonotype was counted many times. The genes are TRBV11-2 and TRBJ2-2; D might be TRBD1 or TRBD2, each matching 5 bases. V lost 2 bases and J 5 bases, leaving 12 bases between the germline ends. Germline loops: CDR1 SGHAT, CDR2 FQNNGV. The CDR3 runs to 15 residues. The CDR3 loop is CASSLRGERTGELFF. CDR3 bases: TGTGCCAGCAGCTTAAGAGGGGAAAGGACCGGGGAGCTGTTTTTT.